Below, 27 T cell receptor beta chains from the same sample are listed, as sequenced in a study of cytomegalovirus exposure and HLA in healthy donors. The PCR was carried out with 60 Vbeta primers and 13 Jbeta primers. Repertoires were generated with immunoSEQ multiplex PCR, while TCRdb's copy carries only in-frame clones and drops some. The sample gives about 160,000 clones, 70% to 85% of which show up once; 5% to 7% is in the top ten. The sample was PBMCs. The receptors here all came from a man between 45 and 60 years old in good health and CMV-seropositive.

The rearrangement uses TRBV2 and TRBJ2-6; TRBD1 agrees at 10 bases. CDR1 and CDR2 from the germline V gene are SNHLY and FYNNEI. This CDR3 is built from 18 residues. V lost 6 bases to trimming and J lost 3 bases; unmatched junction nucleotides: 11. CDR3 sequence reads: CASRSGRQGASGANVLTF. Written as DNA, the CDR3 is TGTGCCAGCAGGTCAGGGAGACAGGGGGCTAGTGGGGCCAACGTCCTGACTTTC.

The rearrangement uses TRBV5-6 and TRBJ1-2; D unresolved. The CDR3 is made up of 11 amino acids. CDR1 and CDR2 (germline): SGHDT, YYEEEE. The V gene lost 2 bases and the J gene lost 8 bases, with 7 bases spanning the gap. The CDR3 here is CASSFSGGYTF. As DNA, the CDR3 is TGTGCCAGCAGCTTCTCGGGGGGCTACACCTTC.

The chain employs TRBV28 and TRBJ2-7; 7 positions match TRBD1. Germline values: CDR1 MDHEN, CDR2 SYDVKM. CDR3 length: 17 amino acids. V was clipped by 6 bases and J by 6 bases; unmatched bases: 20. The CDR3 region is CASSSDYRGLGPAEQYV. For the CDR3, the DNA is TGTGCCAGCAGCTCCGACTACAGGGGCTTAGGCCCCGCCGAGCAGTACGTC.

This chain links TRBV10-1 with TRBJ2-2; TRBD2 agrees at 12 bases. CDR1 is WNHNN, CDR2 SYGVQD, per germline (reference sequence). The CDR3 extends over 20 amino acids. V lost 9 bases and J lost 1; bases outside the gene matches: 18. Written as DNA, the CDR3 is TGCGCCAGTTGGACGAGCGGACTAGCGGGATCGGAGAGGAACACCGGGGAGCTGTTTTTT. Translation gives CASWTSGLAGSERNTGELFF.

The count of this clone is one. CDR3 sequence: CASSSGQGVGYTF. CDR3 DNA: TGTGCCAGCAGTTCGGGACAGGGCGTCGGCTACACCTTC. V gene TRBV6-6 combines with J gene TRBJ1-2; 9 bases agree with TRBD1. V shed 4 bases and J 8 bases; nucleotides not matched to a gene: 5. Germline CDR1 and CDR2: MNHNY and SVGAGI (reference sequence). This CDR3 is 13 amino acids long.

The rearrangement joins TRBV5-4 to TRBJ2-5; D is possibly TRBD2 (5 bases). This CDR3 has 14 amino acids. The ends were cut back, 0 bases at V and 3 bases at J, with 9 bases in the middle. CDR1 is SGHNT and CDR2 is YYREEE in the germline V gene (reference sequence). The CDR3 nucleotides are TGTGCCAGCAGCTTGGGATTGCGGGAAGAGACCCAGTACTTC. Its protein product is CASSLGLREETQYF.

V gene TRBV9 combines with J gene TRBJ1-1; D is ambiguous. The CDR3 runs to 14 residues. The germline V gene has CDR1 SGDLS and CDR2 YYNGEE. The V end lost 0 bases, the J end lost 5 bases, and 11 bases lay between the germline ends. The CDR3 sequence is CASSVGRGGTEAFF. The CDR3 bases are TGTGCCAGCAGCGTAGGGAGAGGCGGGACTGAAGCTTTCTTT.

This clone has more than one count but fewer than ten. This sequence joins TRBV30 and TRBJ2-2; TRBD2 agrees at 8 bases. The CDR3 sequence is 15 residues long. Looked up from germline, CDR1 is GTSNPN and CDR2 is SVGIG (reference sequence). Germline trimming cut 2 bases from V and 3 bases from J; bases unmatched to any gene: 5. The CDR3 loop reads CAWSIGRGYTGELFF. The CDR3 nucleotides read TGTGCCTGGAGTATCGGGAGGGGGTACACCGGGGAGCTGTTTTTT.

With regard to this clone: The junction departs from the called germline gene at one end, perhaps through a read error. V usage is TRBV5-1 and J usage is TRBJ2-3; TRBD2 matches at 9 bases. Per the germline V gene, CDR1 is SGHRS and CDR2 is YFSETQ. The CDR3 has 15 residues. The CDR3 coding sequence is TGCGCCAGCAGCGTAACCGGGACTAGCACAGGTACGCAGTATTTT. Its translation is CASSVTGTSTGTQYF.

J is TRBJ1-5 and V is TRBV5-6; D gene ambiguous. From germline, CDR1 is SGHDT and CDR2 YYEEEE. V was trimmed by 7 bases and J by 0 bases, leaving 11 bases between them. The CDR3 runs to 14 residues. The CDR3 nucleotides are TGTGCCAGCCATTATAGCCGTAGCAATCAGCCCCAGCATTTT. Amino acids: CASHYSRSNQPQHF.

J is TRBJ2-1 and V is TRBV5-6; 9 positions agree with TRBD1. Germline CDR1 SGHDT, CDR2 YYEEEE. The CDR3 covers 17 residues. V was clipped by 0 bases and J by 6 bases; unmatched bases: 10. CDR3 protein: CASSLGDGQGPFNEQFF. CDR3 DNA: TGTGCCAGCAGCTTGGGGGACGGACAGGGGCCGTTCAATGAGCAGTTCTTC.

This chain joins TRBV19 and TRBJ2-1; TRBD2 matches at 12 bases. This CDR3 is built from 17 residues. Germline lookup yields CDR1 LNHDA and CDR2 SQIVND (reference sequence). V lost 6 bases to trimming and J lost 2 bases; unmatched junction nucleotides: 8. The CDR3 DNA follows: TGTGCCAGTAGGGTGTCTAGCGGGAGGGCTGCCTACAATGAGCAGTTCTTC. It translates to CASRVSSGRAAYNEQFF. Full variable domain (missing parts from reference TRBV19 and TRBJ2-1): DGGITQSPKYLFRKEGQNVTLSCEQNLNHDAMYWYRQDPGQGLRLIYYSQIVNDFQKGDIAEGYSVSREKKESFPLTVTSAQKNPTAFYLCASRVSSGRAAYNEQFFGPGTRLTVL.

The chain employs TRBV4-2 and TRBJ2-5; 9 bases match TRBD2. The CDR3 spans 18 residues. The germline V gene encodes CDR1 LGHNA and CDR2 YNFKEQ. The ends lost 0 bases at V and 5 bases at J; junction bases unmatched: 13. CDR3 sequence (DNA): TGTGCCAGCAGCCAAGAAGGCCGCCTAGCGGGAATCGGGGAGACCCAGTACTTC. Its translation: CASSQEGRLAGIGETQYF.

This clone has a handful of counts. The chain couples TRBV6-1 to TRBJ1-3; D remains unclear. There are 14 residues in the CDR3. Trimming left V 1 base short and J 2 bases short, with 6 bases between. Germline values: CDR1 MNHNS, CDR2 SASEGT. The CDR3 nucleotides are TGTGCCAGCAGTGAAGGAGCAACTGGAAACACCATATATTTT. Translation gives CASSEGATGNTIYF.

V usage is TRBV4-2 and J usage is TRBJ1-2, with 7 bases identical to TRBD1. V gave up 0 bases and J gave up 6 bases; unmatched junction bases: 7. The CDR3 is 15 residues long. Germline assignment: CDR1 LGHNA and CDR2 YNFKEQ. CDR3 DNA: TGTGCCAGCAGCCAAGAGGTCGGACAGGTGAATGGCTACACCTTC. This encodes CASSQEVGQVNGYTF.

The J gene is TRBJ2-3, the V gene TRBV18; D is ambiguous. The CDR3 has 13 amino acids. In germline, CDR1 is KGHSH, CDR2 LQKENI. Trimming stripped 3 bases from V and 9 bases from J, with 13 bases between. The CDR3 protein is CASSPLERETQYF. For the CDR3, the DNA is TGTGCCAGCTCACCGCTCGAGAGAGAGACGCAGTATTTT.

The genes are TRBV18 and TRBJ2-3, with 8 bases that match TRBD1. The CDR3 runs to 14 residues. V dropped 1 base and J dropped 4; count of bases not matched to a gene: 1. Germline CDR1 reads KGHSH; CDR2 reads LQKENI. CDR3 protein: CASSPQQGADTQYF. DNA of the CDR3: TGTGCCAGCTCACCACAACAGGGGGCAGATACGCAGTATTTT.

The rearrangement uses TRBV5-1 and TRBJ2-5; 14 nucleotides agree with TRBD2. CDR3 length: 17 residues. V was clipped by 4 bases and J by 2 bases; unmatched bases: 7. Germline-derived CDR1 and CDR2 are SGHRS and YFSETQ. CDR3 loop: CASSQGLAGVSQETQYF. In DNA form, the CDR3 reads TGCGCCAGCAGCCAGGGACTAGCGGGAGTGAGTCAAGAGACCCAGTACTTC.

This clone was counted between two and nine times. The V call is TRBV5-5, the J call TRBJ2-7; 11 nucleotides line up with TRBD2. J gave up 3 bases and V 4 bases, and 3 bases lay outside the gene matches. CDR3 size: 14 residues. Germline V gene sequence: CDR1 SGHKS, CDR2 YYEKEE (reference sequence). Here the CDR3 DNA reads TGTGCCAGCAGCGTACTAGCGGGGGACTACGAGCAGTACGTC. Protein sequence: CASSVLAGDYEQYV.

The CDR3 DNA follows: TGTGCCAGCAGCCCCTCGGGCGGGGGGGCTTCCTACGAGCAGTACTTC. Amino acid sequence: CASSPSGGGASYEQYF. The chain employs TRBV7-6 and TRBJ2-7; 9 bases agree with TRBD2. The CDR3 consists of 16 residues. CDR1 and CDR2 from the germline V gene are SGHVS and FNYEAQ. J lost 1 base, V lost 5 bases, and 9 bases had no gene match.

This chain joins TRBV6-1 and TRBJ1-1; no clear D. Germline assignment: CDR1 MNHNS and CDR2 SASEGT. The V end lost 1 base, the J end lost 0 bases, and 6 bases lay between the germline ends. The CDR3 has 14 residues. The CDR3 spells CASSEDSVNTEAFF. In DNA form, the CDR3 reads TGTGCCAGCAGTGAAGACAGTGTGAACACTGAAGCTTTCTTT.

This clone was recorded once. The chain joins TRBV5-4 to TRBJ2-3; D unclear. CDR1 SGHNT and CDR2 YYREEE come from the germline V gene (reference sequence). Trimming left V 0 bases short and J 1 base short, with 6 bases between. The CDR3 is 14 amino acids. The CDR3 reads CASSLGARTDTQYF. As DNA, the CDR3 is TGTGCCAGCAGCTTGGGGGCCCGCACAGATACGCAGTATTTT.

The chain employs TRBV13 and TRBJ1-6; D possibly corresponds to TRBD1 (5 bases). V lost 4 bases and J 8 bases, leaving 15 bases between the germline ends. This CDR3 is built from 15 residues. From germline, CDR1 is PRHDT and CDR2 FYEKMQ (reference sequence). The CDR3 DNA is TGTGCCAGCAGCTCGGGACTTCCCACGGATTCACCCCTCCACTTT. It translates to CASSSGLPTDSPLHF.

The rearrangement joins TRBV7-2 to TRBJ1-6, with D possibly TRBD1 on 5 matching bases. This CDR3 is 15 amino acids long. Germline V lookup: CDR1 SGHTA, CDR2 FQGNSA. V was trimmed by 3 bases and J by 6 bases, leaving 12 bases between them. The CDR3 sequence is CASSFAPGRNSPLHF. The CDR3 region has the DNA TGTGCCAGCAGCTTTGCGCCAGGGCGTAATTCACCCCTCCACTTT.

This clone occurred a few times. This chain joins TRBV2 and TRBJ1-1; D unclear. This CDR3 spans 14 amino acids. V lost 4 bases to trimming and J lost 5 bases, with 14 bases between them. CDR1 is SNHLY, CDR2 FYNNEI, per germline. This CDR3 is CASSVDSRWTEAFF. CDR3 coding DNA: TGTGCCAGCAGTGTGGACTCGAGGTGGACTGAAGCTTTCTTT.

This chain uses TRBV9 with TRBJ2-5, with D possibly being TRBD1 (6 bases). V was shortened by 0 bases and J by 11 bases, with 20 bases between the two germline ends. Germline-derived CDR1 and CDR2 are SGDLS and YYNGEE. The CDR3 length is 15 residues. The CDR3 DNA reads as TGTGCCAGCAGCGTAGCCGTGGGGGCCCCGGGGCCACAGTACTTC. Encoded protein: CASSVAVGAPGPQYF.

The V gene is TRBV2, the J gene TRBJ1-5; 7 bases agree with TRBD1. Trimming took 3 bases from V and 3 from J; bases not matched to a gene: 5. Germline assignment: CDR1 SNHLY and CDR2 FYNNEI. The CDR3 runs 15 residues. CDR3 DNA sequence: TGTGCCAGCAGTGACCTGGGACAGTACAATCAGCCCCAGCATTTT. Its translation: CASSDLGQYNQPQHF.